The entry below gives a single T cell receptor (beta chain) sequence along with its context. V was pared by 4 bases and J by 2 bases, with 7 bases between. CDR3 size: 13 residues. Germline CDR1 and CDR2: SGHRS and YFSETQ. Profiled with immunoSEQ multiplex PCR; TCRdb holds only in-frame clones, not every one. The sample holds around 120,000 clones, 85% to 90% seen once. This specimen belongs to a study of control samples from healthy donors and cancer patients. The chain uses TRBV5-1 and TRBJ1-3; the D is unclear. The specimen was blood. The sequence was obtained from a woman aged 70-85 years in good health. The CDR3 loop is CASSTVAGNTIYF. The CDR3 coding sequence is TGCGCCAGCAGCACAGTGGCTGGAAACACCATATATTTT.